Given below is one T cell receptor beta chain in context. Its antigen is currently unknown. UMIs were included in TCR beta cDNA generated by 5'RACE template switching. No DNA is given; TCRdb re-called the 5' RACE reads and lists each CDR3 protein once. Found here are about 460,000 distinct CDR3 sequences; the top ten clones hold more than 1.4%. This sample was taken from a study of T cells expressing NK-cell markers. Across the study: Eight donors were sequenced, of whom seven were HCMV-seropositive, while the remaining one was HCMV-seronegative. Study-level results: Dominant NKG2C+ clonotypes accounted for about 1.0-8% of CD8+ T cells in roughly 6 donors.

The CDR3 runs to 14 residues. CDR1 and CDR2 from the germline V gene are MNHNS and SASEGT. Sequencing was carried out using blood T cells: a sorted CD56 or NKG2C T cell subset, CD4+ or CD8+ T cells, or bulk PBMC T cells (not recorded which). The rearrangement uses TRBV6-1 and TRBJ2-7; lacking DNA, the TRBD2 call made by TCRdb goes unchecked. The receptor was derived from a woman aged 45-60 years in good health. The CDR3 loop is CASSGTSVSYEQYF.